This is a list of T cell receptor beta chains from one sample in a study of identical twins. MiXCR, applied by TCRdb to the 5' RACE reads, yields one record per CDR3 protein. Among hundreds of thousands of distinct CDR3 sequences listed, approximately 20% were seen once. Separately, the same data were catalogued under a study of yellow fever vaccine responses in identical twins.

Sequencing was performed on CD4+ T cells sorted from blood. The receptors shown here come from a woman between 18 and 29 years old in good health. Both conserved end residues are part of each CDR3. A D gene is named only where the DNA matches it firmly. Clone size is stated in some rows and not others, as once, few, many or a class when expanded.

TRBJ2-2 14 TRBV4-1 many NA TGCGCCAGCAGCCAAGTTGTCTACACCGGGGAGCTGTTTTTT CASSQVVYTGELFF
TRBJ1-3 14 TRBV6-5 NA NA TGTGCCAGCAGGTATACAGGGACTGGAAACACCATATATTTT CASRYTGTGNTIYF
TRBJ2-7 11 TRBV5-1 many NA TGCGCCAGCAGCTCGCCCTACGAGCAGTACTTC CASSSPYEQYF
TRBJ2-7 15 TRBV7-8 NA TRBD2 TGTGCCAGCAGCGGAGCTCGGGTGGGAGGGTACGAGCAGTACTTC CASSGARVGGYEQYF
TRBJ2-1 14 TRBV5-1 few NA TGCGCCAGCAAGGGTCCTAAGGTTTACAATGAGCAGTTCTTC CASKGPKVYNEQFF
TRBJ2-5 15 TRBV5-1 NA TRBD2 TGCGCCAGCAGCTTTTTGACTAGCGGGAGAGAGACCCAGTACTTC CASSFLTSGRETQYF
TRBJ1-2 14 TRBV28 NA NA TGTGCCAGCAGTCCACCGGGACAATCTTATGGCTACACCTTC CASSPPGQSYGYTF
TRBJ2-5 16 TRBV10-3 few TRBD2 TGTGCCATCAGTGATGGTAGCGGGAGGAGGGAAGAGACCCAGTACTTC CAISDGSGRREETQYF
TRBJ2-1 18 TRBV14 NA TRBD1 TGTGCCAGCAGCCGGGGACTCCTCAGGGGGCTCGGGTACAATGAGCAGTTCTTC CASSRGLLRGLGYNEQFF
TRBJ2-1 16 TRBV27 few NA TGTGCCAGCAGTATAAAAGGACAGCGCTCCTACAATGAGCAGTTCTTC CASSIKGQRSYNEQFF
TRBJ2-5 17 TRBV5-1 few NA TGCGCCAGCAGCTTGGCGAGGGCTAGCGCCACCCAAGAGACCCAGTACTTC CASSLARASATQETQYF
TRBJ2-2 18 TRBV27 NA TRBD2 TGTGCCAGCATCCTTCGGGGGATAGCGGGATTCGACACCGGGGAGCTGTTTTTT CASILRGIAGFDTGELFF
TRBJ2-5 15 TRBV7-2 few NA TGTGCCAGCAGCCCAAGTCGGGGTCGAGGGGAGACCCAGTACTTC CASSPSRGRGETQYF
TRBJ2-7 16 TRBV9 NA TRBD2 TGTGCCAGCAGCGTAGGGCGACTAGCAGGCTCCTACGAGCAGTACTTC CASSVGRLAGSYEQYF
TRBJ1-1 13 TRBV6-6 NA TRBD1 TGTGCCAGCGGGACAGGGTCGGGAGGGGAAGCTTTCTTT CASGTGSGGEAFF
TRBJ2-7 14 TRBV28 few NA TGTGCCAGCAGTCCGGAATACAGGGACCGGGAGCAGTACTTC CASSPEYRDREQYF
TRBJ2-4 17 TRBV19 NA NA TGTGCCAGTAGTATACCCCGACGAAGTGGGGTCGGAAACATTCAGTACTTC CASSIPRRSGVGNIQYF
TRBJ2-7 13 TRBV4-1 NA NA TGCGCCAGCAGCCAAGCGGGACTCCACGAGCAGTACTTC CASSQAGLHEQYF
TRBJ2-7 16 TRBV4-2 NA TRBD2 TGTGCCAGCAGCCAACCTTACCGAACTAGCGGCGATCAGCAGTACTTC CASSQPYRTSGDQQYF
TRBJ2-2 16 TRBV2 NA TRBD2 TGTGCCAGCAGTGGAAGAGGGAGGGCCGACACCGGGGAGCTGTTTTTT CASSGRGRADTGELFF
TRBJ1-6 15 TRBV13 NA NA TGTGCCAGCAGCTTAACCGGGGCAGTGAGGTCACCCCTCCACTTT CASSLTGAVRSPLHF
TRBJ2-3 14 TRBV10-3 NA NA TGTGCCATCGGTCGAGGGACTAGCACAGATACGCAGTATTTT CAIGRGTSTDTQYF
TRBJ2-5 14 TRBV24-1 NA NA TGTGCCACCAGTGATCCGGGAAATCAAGAGACCCAGTACTTC CATSDPGNQETQYF
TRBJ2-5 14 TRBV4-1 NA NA TGCGCCAGCAGCCAACCCCAGGGGTGGGAGACCCAGTACTTC CASSQPQGWETQYF
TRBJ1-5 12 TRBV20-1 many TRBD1 TGCAGTGCCGGGACAGGCAATCAGCCCCAGCATTTT CSAGTGNQPQHF
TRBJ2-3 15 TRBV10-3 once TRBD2 TGTGCCACCCTCCGGGCTAGCGGGAGTACAGATACGCAGTATTTT CATLRASGSTDTQYF
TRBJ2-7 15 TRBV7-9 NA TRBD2 TGTGCCAGCAGCTTCGGGGGACTAGCGGGAGCCGAGCAGTACTTC CASSFGGLAGAEQYF
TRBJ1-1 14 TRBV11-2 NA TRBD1 TGTGCCAGCAGCCTAAGGGGGCGCGACACTGAAGCTTTCTTT CASSLRGRDTEAFF
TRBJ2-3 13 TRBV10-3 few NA TGTGCCATCAAGGGGCCTGGTGAAGATACGCAGTATTTT CAIKGPGEDTQYF
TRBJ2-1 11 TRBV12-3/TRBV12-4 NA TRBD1 TGTGCCAGCAGTCCCCGGGACAGACAGTTCTTC CASSPRDRQFF
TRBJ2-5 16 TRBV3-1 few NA TGTGCCAGCAGCCGAACGATCTGGGGACCTCAAGAGACCCAGTACTTC CASSRTIWGPQETQYF
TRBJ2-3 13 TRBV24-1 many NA TGTGCCACCAGTGACTCGACTACAGATACGCAGTATTTT CATSDSTTDTQYF
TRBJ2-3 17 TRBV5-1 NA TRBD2 TGCGCCAGCAGCCCACTTAGCGGGAGGGCCGCTACAGATACGCAGTATTTT CASSPLSGRAATDTQYF
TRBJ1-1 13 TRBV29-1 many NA TGCAGCGTGTGGGGACGGTGGAACACTGAAGCTTTCTTT CSVWGRWNTEAFF
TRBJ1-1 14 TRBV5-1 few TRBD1 TGCGCCAGCAGCGTGACAGGGTCGAACACTGAAGCTTTCTTT CASSVTGSNTEAFF
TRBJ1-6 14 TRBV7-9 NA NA TGTGCCAGCAGCTCATTCGGGGGGGGGTCACCCCTCCACTTT CASSSFGGGSPLHF
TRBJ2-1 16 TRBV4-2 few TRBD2 TGTGCCAGCAGCCAAGGGGGACTAGAAAGGCCCAATGAGCAGTTCTTC CASSQGGLERPNEQFF
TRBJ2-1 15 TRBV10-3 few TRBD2 TGTGCCATCAGTGAGTCGGGGACTAGCCATAATGAGCAGTTCTTC CAISESGTSHNEQFF
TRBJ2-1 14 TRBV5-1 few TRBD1 TGCGCCAGCCGGGACAGGGAACCCTACAATGAGCAGTTCTTC CASRDREPYNEQFF
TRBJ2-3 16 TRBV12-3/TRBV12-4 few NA TGTGCCAGCAGGCCTGGACATCTAATTGGGGGAGATACGCAGTATTTT CASRPGHLIGGDTQYF
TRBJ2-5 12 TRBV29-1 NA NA TGCAGCGTTCCCCAGGGTAAAGAGACCCAGTACTTC CSVPQGKETQYF
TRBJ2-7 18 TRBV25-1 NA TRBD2 TGTGCCAGCAGTGAATCGGGGACTAGCGGGAGTTTCCATTACGAGCAGTACTTC CASSESGTSGSFHYEQYF
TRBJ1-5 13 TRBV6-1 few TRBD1 TGTGCCAGAGCGACAGGGCCCAATCAGCCCCAGCATTTT CARATGPNQPQHF
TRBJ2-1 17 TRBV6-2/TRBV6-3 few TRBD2 TGTGCCAGCAGCCCACACTCGTGGCGGGGGGGCTCTTTTGAGCAGTTCTTC CASSPHSWRGGSFEQFF